These 7 T cell receptor beta chains share one sample of origin, sequenced in a study of T-cell reconstitution after alpha-beta-depleted transplantation in children (TCRdb year 2016). Library prep was done by PCR. The reads were generated on an Illumina HiSeq 2500. TCR libraries were prepared with molecular barcoding, using unique molecular identifiers to normalize TCRbeta repertoire quantification. The public reads were quality trimmed at Q25 with fastp and then assembled into clones with MiXCR by TCRdb, keeping productive beta chains. Merged by CDR3 protein, the rows form single entries marked with the most common genes and DNA. The sample table shows 300,000 or so distinct CDR3 sequences, and approximately 9.6% are seen once. 10% of the sample is taken by the ten largest. Here the sequenced sample was PBMCs from the stem cell graft donor, taken from the stem cell graft. The receptors here all came from a human donor who donated a stem cell graft to a child with SCID.

This clonotype was detected only a few times. This chain links TRBV5-1 with TRBJ1-1, with TRBD1 as a possible D gene (5 bases). V lost 3 bases and J 1 base, leaving 10 bases between the germline ends. The germline V gene has CDR1 SGHRS and CDR2 YFSETQ. The CDR3 length is 14 residues. CDR3 residues: CASSWDRSNTEAFF. The CDR3 DNA is TGCGCCAGCAGCTGGGACCGTTCGAACACTGAAGCTTTCTTT.

This clonotype showed up just a few times. The gene calls are TRBV7-9 and TRBJ2-3; 10 nucleotides line up with TRBD2. CDR1 is SEHNR, CDR2 FQNEAQ, per germline (reference sequence). This CDR3 is built from 16 residues. Losses at the gene ends were 5 bases for V and 3 bases for J; bases not matched to a gene: 8. The CDR3 DNA reads TGTGCCAGCAGCCCTTCTAGCGGGGGAAAAACAGATACGCAGTATTTT. Encoded protein: CASSPSSGGKTDTQYF.

This clonotype has at least ten counts. The V and J genes are TRBV20-1 and TRBJ2-3; 11 bases match TRBD2. CDR1 and CDR2 (germline): DFQATT, SNEGSKA (reference sequence). Germline trimming cut 6 bases from V and 6 bases from J; bases unmatched to any gene: 5. This CDR3 has 13 residues. CDR3 sequence (DNA): TGCAGTGCAACTAGCGGGGGATATGATACGCAGTATTTT. As protein: CSATSGGYDTQYF.

This clonotype was seen a few times. This chain connects TRBV25-1 to TRBJ2-5; D call uncertain. Germline CDR1 and CDR2: MGHDK and SYGVNS. V gave up 1 base and J gave up 0 bases, with 6 bases separating them. The CDR3 sequence is 14 residues long. The CDR3 nucleotides read TGTGCCAGCAGTGAATTCGGGTACCAAGAGACCCAGTACTTC. Protein: CASSEFGYQETQYF.

This sequence joins TRBV20-1 and TRBJ2-7; D possibly corresponds to TRBD2 (6 bases). The CDR3 consists of 13 residues. Looked up from germline, CDR1 is DFQATT and CDR2 is SNEGSKA (reference sequence). Trimming cost V 7 bases and J 6 bases, with 19 bases left between them. The CDR3 DNA reads TGCAGTGTCAGACTAGTACCATCGCTCGAGCAGTACTTC. Its translation: CSVRLVPSLEQYF.

The chain links TRBV12-3 or TRBV12-4 to TRBJ2-7, with 11 bases identical to TRBD2. With V trimmed by 5 bases and J by 7 bases, 7 bases remained unmatched. The CDR3 extends over 14 amino acids. For the CDR3, the DNA is TGTGCCAGCAGTCTTAGCGGGGGGGAGGAAGAGCAGTACTTC. This sequence encodes CASSLSGGEEEQYF.

Ten or more counts support this clonotype. The V gene is TRBV5-1, the J gene TRBJ1-1; TRBD1 matches at 9 bases. The germline gives CDR1 SGHRS, CDR2 YFSETQ. Trimming took 2 bases from V and 0 from J; bases not matched to a gene: 5. The CDR3 extends over 16 amino acids. The CDR3 here is CASSFFGTGMNTEAFF. CDR3 nucleotide sequence: TGCGCCAGCAGCTTTTTCGGGACAGGGATGAACACTGAAGCTTTCTTT.